This T cell receptor beta chain was recorded in a study of T cell responses to AZD1222 COVID-19 vaccine. Study observations and caveats: Among spike-specific TCRs, nearly half reportedly target unmutated variant regions. Spike-specific TCR breadth and depth were elevated following two AZD1222 doses. Among the donors, most were white British and more were female, and clonal diversity was possibly underestimated.

V was clipped by 3 bases and J by 1 base, with 4 bases between them. Germline assignment: CDR1 SEHNR and CDR2 FQNEAQ (reference sequence). The CDR3 loop spans 12 amino acids. This clone has a handful of counts. No antigen is known for it. Assay used: immunoSEQ multiplex PCR; TCRdb lists only in-frame clones, some missing. The table records over 150,000 clones, more than 80% of them present only once. This specimen consisted of peripheral blood, obtained on day 0 of AZD1222 vaccination. This clonotype was obtained from an adult in good health. The V and J genes are TRBV7-9 and TRBJ2-7; no firm D call. For the CDR3, the DNA is TGTGCCAGCAGCTTTGATTCCTACGAGCAGTACTTC. It codes for CASSFDSYEQYF. Looking up the rest from reference TRBV7-9 and TRBJ2-7 gives the full variable domain: DTGVSQNPRHKITKRGQNVTFRCDPISEHNRLYWYRQTLGQGPEFLTYFQNEAQLEKSRLLSDRFSAERPKGSFSTLEIQRTEQGDSAMYLCASSFDSYEQYFGPGTRLTVT.